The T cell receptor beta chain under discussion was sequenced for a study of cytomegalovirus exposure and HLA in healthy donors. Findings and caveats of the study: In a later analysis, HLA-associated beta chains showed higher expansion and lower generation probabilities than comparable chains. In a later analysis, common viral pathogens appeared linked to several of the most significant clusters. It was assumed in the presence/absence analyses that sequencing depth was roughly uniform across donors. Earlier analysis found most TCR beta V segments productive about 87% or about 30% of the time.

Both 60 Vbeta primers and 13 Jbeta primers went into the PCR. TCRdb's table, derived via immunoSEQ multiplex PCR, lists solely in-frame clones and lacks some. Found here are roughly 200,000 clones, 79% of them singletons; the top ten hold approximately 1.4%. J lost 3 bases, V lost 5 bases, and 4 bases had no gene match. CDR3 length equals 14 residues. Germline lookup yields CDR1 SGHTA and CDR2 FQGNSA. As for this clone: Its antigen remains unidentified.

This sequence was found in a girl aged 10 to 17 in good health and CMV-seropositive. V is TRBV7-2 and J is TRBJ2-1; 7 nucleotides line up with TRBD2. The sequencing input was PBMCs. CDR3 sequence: CASSPKRGYNEQFF. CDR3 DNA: TGTGCCAGCAGCCCCAAGCGGGGCTACAATGAGCAGTTCTTC.